The 4 T cell receptor beta chains listed next were all sequenced from one sample in a study of cytomegalovirus exposure and HLA in healthy donors. PCR primers comprised 60 Vbeta and 13 Jbeta primers. The assay was immunoSEQ multiplex PCR, and TCRdb's table has in-frame clones only and misses some. In the table there are 190,000 or so clones, around 86% of which are singletons. The specimen was PBMCs. Receptors were obtained from a man between 45 and 60 years old in good health and CMV-seronegative.

CDR3 bases: TGTGCCAGCAGCCCTAGGGGGGGGATCGTACACGAGCAGTACTTC. The encoded protein is CASSPRGGIVHEQYF. The chain combines TRBV7-9 with TRBJ2-7; the D gene is possibly TRBD2 (7 bases). V shed 5 bases and J shed 5 bases, with 19 bases lying between them. The length of the CDR3 is 15 residues. Germline V gives CDR1 SEHNR, CDR2 FQNEAQ (reference sequence).

The rearrangement joins TRBV6-1 to TRBJ1-5, with TRBD1 matching over 9 bases. The CDR3 is 15 residues long. The germline gives CDR1 MNHNS, CDR2 SASEGT. V lost 4 bases and J lost 6; bases outside the gene matches: 7. This chain's CDR3 is CASSGGTGSVQPQHF. The CDR3 coding sequence is TGTGCCAGCAGTGGGGGGACAGGGTCGGTTCAGCCCCAGCATTTT.

This clone appeared a few times. This chain uses TRBV20-1 with TRBJ2-7; D unclear. V was trimmed by 6 bases and J by 3 bases, leaving 9 bases between them. Germline values: CDR1 DFQATT, CDR2 SNEGSKA (reference sequence). The CDR3 has 11 amino acids. In nucleotides, the CDR3 is TGCAGTGCAGGCGGTATCTACGAGCAGTACTTC. Translated: CSAGGIYEQYF.

As regards this clone: Mismatch with germline at one junction end may stem from a read error. DNA for the CDR3: TGTGCCAACAGCGTCGGGGGACAGGCGTTTGAAAAACTGTTTTTT. It yields the protein CANSVGGQAFEKLFF. The chain employs TRBV9 and TRBJ1-4, with 8 nucleotides matching TRBD1. From germline, CDR1 is SGDLS and CDR2 YYNGEE. There are 15 residues in the CDR3.